Listed below are T cell receptor beta chains from one sample, sequenced in a study of blood T cell repertoires in COVID-19. Generated by immunoSEQ multiplex PCR, the TCRdb table keeps only in-frame clones and is missing some. The sample yields 140,000 or so clones, 75% to 85% seen once. Sequencing input: peripheral blood. These receptors were obtained from a man in his fifties or sixties with acute or convalescent COVID-19. Both conserved end residues are part of each CDR3. Each record gives: V gene, J gene, clone size, CDR3 length, D gene, CDR3 DNA, CDR3 protein. A D gene is named only where the DNA matches it firmly. Not all rows give a size; the values are once, few, many and, for expanded clones, a class.

>TRBV15|TRBJ1-1|-|12|-
TGTGCCACCAGCAGAGCTTACACTGAAGCTTTCTTT
CATSRAYTEAFF
>TRBV5-1|TRBJ1-4|-|14|-
TGCGCCAGCACCAAAGGCAGGGCTAATGAAAAACTGTTTTTT
CASTKGRANEKLFF
>TRBV5-1|TRBJ1-1|-|14|-
TGCGCCAGCAGCTTGGAGGCGGGGAACACTGAAGCTTTCTTT
CASSLEAGNTEAFF
>TRBV2|TRBJ2-5|-|15|-
TGTGCCAGCAGCGATCCGCAGGGAAATGAAGAGACCCAGTACTTC
CASSDPQGNEETQYF
>TRBV19|TRBJ1-5|-|16|-
TGTGCCAGTAGTATGAGGCGGGGAAGAAGCAATCAGCCCCAGCATTTT
CASSMRRGRSNQPQHF
>TRBV11-2|TRBJ1-5|few|18|-
TGTGCCAGCAGCTTAGATCCCTCCGGGACAAGGATATTCCAGCCCCAGCATTTT
CASSLDPSGTRIFQPQHF
>TRBV27|TRBJ2-1|-|12|-
TGTGCCAGCAGTTTACCCACGGGAGCTGCGTTCTTC
CASSLPTGAAFF
>TRBV4-2|TRBJ1-1|-|20|-
TGTGCCAGCAGCCAACCCTTAATGACGAGACAGCCACTGATGAACACTGAAGCTTTCTTT
CASSQPLMTRQPLMNTEAFF
>TRBV28|TRBJ1-4|-|14|TRBD1
TGTGCCAGCACTGACAGGGGGCTGAGTGAAAAACTGTTTTTT
CASTDRGLSEKLFF
>TRBV27|TRBJ2-7|-|15|-
TGTGCCAGCAGTTTAAGCCTGTCCCTCTCCTACGAGCAGTACTTC
CASSLSLSLSYEQYF
>TRBV9|TRBJ2-3|-|13|TRBD1
TGTGCCAGCAGCGTAGAGACAGACAGGGCGCAGTATTTT
CASSVETDRAQYF
>TRBV11-2|TRBJ2-1|-|19|-
TGTGCCAGCAGCCCCCGCCCCCATGGTGAGCGGGCAAGGTACAATGAGCAGTTCTTC
CASSPRPHGERARYNEQFF
>TRBV27|TRBJ1-4|-|16|TRBD1
TGTGCCAGCACCACTTTCTGGGGACAGGGTAATGAAAAACTGTTTTTT
CASTTFWGQGNEKLFF
>TRBV4-1|TRBJ2-3|once|14|-
TGCGCCAGCAGCCAAGTAACTAGCACAGATACGCAGTATTTT
CASSQVTSTDTQYF
>TRBV18|TRBJ1-1|-|13|-
TGTGCCAGCTCATCGAGGGCCCGGGCGGGAGCTTTCTTT
CASSSRARAGAFF
>TRBV6-4|TRBJ2-3|-|19|TRBD1
TGTGCCAGCAGTCCGGGACAGTTCGGCGTTGGAACCAGCCCAGATACGCAGTATTTT
CASSPGQFGVGTSPDTQYF
>TRBV2|TRBJ1-1|-|13|-
TGTGCCAGCAGTGAAGCGCTGACTTCCGGGGCTTTCTTT
CASSEALTSGAFF
>TRBV28|TRBJ1-1|-|13|TRBD1
TGTGCCAGCAGTTTCCAGGGGGCTCGACGGGCTTTCTTT
CASSFQGARRAFF
>TRBV12-3/TRBV12-4|TRBJ1-2|-|13|-
TGTGCCAGCAGCCATGAACAGGGTCGAGGCTACACCTTC
CASSHEQGRGYTF
>TRBV15|TRBJ1-5|-|16|TRBD1
TGTGCCACCAGCAGACTCAGGGGGCCTCCTTATCAGCCCCAGCATTTT
CATSRLRGPPYQPQHF
>TRBV7-3|TRBJ2-7|-|13|TRBD2
TGTGCCAGCAGCTGGGGCGGGGGGCGCGAGCAGTACTTC
CASSWGGGREQYF
>TRBV6-1|TRBJ1-5|once|13|-
TGTGCCAGCAGTGAAGCTGGGAGACAGCCCCAGCATTTT
CASSEAGRQPQHF
>TRBV3-1/TRBV3-2|TRBJ2-7|-|16|TRBD2
TGTGCCAGCAGCCACACAGACAGCGGGGAAAGCTACGAGCAGTACTTC
CASSHTDSGESYEQYF
>TRBV7-8|TRBJ2-7|few|15|TRBD2
TGTGCCAGCAGTTTACCGGGACTAGTATCTTACGAGCAGTACTTC
CASSLPGLVSYEQYF
>TRBV5-6|TRBJ2-7|-|14|TRBD2
TGTGCCAGCAGCTTGGAGGGACTAGTCTACGAGCAGTACTTC
CASSLEGLVYEQYF
>TRBV5-1|TRBJ2-7|-|16|-
TGCGCCAGCAGCATACGCCCTAGCGAAATCTCCTACGAGCAGTACTTC
CASSIRPSEISYEQYF
>TRBV10-3|TRBJ1-1|-|14|-
TGTGCCATCAGACGAGGACAGTTGAACACTGAAGCTTTCTTT
CAIRRGQLNTEAFF
>TRBV11-2|TRBJ2-1|-|13|TRBD2
TGTGCCAGCAGCAACCCCGGGAGGGATGAGCAGTTCTTC
CASSNPGRDEQFF